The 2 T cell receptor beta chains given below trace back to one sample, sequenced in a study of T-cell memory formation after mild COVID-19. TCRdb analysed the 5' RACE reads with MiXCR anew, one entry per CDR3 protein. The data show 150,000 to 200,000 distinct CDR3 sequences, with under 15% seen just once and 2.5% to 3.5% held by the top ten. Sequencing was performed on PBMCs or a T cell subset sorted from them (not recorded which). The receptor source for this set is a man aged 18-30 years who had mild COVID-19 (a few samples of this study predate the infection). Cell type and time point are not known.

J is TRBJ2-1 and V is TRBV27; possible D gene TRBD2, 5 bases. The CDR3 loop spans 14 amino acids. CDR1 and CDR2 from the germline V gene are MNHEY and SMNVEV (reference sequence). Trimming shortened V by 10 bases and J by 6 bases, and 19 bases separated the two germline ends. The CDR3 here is CATGVISSRNEQFF. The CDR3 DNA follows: TGTGCCACCGGGGTCATATCCAGTCGCAATGAGCAGTTCTTC.

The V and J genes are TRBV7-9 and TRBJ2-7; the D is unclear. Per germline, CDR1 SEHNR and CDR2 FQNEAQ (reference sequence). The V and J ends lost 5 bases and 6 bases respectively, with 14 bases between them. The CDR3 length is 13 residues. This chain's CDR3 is CASSAGGVGEQYV. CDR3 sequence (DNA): TGTGCCAGCAGCGCCGGTGGGGTTGGCGAGCAGTACGTC.